Each of the 5 T cell receptor beta chains below was sequenced from the same sample in a study of cytomegalovirus exposure and HLA in healthy donors. 60 Vbeta and 13 Jbeta primers were used in PCR. Profiled with immunoSEQ multiplex PCR; TCRdb holds only in-frame clones, not every one. Of about 190,000 clones listed, 85% to 90% were seen once; the top ten hold approximately 1.9%. The specimen sequenced was PBMCs. These receptors all stem from a woman between 18 and 29 years old in good health and CMV-seronegative.

This clone was counted a few times. The rearrangement joins TRBV19 to TRBJ2-7; TRBD2 aligns across 7 bases. Trimming took 4 bases from V and 4 from J; bases not matched to a gene: 7. This CDR3 has 14 residues. Germline V gene sequence: CDR1 LNHDA, CDR2 SQIVND (reference sequence). The CDR3 DNA reads TGTGCCAGTAGTAGGGCGGGAGATCTGTACGAGCAGTACTTC. It codes for CASSRAGDLYEQYF.

The chain is built from TRBV6-5 and TRBJ1-1; D gene unclear. The CDR3 extends over 13 amino acids. V dropped 6 bases and J dropped 3 bases, with 11 bases sitting between them. Germline assignment: CDR1 MNHEY and CDR2 SVGAGI. Written as DNA, the CDR3 is TGTGCCAGCAGGCGAGGGATCGACACTGAAGCTTTCTTT. Its protein is CASRRGIDTEAFF.

The chain combines TRBV4-1 with TRBJ2-1; weak D call: TRBD1 (6 bases). The CDR3 length is 14 residues. Per the germline V gene, CDR1 is MGHRA and CDR2 is YSYEKL. Trimming stripped 8 bases from V and 4 bases from J, with 15 bases between. The CDR3 is CASVETGDYNEQFF. CDR3 nucleotide sequence: TGCGCCAGCGTCGAGACAGGCGATTACAATGAGCAGTTCTTC.

This chain links TRBV7-9 with TRBJ2-1; tentative D call: TRBD2 (6 bases). Trimming cost V 8 bases and J 5 bases, with 19 bases left between them. This CDR3 contains 15 residues. Germline V gives CDR1 SEHNR, CDR2 FQNEAQ (reference sequence). The CDR3 spells CASCDPWTGDNEQFF. The CDR3, as DNA: TGTGCCAGCTGCGACCCCTGGACGGGAGACAATGAGCAGTTCTTC.

The chain links TRBV7-9 to TRBJ2-2; 13 bases match TRBD2. Germline assignment: CDR1 SEHNR and CDR2 FQNEAQ (reference sequence). This CDR3 is 16 amino acids long. With V trimmed by 6 bases and J by 3 bases, 4 bases remained unmatched. The CDR3 region has the DNA TGTGCCAGCAGTCGTGGACTAGCGGGAGACACCGGGGAGCTGTTTTTT. Its protein is CASSRGLAGDTGELFF.